The clone carrying this TCR beta chain was detected only once. This record belongs to a study of T cell responses to AZD1222 COVID-19 vaccine. Germline V CDR1 and CDR2: LNHDA, SQIVND (reference sequence). This CDR3 is 14 amino acids long. Trimming took off 5 bases at V and 5 bases at J, with 12 bases between the two ends. TCRdb's table, derived via immunoSEQ multiplex PCR, lists solely in-frame clones and lacks some. The repertoire holds about 200,000 clones, with about 94% as singletons. The sequence was obtained from an adult who received the AZD1222 COVID-19 vaccine. The source material was peripheral blood, sampled 28 days after the second AZD1222 dose. This sequence joins TRBV19 and TRBJ2-2; tentatively, D is TRBD1 (5 bases). The CDR3 is CASSQGKGTGELFF. CDR3 in DNA: TGTGCCAGTAGTCAGGGAAAGGGAACCGGGGAGCTGTTTTTT.